The 32 T cell receptor beta chains listed next were all sequenced from one sample in a study of cytomegalovirus exposure and HLA in healthy donors. 13 Jbeta primers and 60 Vbeta primers were used for the PCR. The data were produced by immunoSEQ multiplex PCR, yet TCRdb's version contains in-frame clones alone and is incomplete. The sample gives over 200,000 clones, approximately 90% of which show up once; around 1% is in the top ten. Sample: PBMCs. The receptors shown here come from a woman younger than 35 in good health and CMV-seronegative.

For the CDR3, the DNA is TGTGCCAGCAGCCCATCCCAGGGGGCTCCGGTTGGCTACACCTTC. It yields the protein CASSPSQGAPVGYTF. The rearrangement links TRBV7-6 to TRBJ1-2; 8 positions match TRBD1. Germline V gives CDR1 SGHVS, CDR2 FNYEAQ. The CDR3 length is 15 residues. Losses at the gene ends were 5 bases for V and 7 bases for J; bases not matched to a gene: 12. The full variable domain, rest sourced from reference TRBV7-6 and TRBJ1-2, is GAGVSQSPRYKVTKRGQDVALRCDPISGHVSLYWYRQALGQGPEFLTYFNYEAQQDKSGLPNDRFSAERPEGSISTLTIQRTEQRDSAMYRCASSPSQGAPVGYTFGSGTRLTVV.

The V call is TRBV4-3, the J call TRBJ2-4, with D tentatively TRBD1 (6 bases). The germline V and J ends were trimmed by 0 bases and 6 bases, with 12 bases remaining between them. This CDR3 has 15 residues. Germline V lookup: CDR1 LGHNA, CDR2 YSLEER. This CDR3 is CASSQESTGINIQYF. CDR3 sequence (DNA): TGCGCCAGCAGCCAAGAATCAACAGGGATAAACATTCAGTACTTC.

The chain is built from TRBV2 and TRBJ1-3, with TRBD1 matching 9 bases. Germline assignment: CDR1 SNHLY and CDR2 FYNNEI. CDR3 length: 15 amino acids. The trim removed 7 bases at V and 4 bases at J, leaving 8 bases unmatched. CDR3 DNA: TGTGCCAGCACCCGGGACAGGGCTAAAGGAAACACCATATATTTT. Translated, it gives CASTRDRAKGNTIYF.

The rearrangement uses TRBV18 and TRBJ1-2, with D perhaps TRBD1 (5 bases). Germline-derived CDR1 and CDR2 are KGHSH and LQKENI. This CDR3 contains 15 residues. V lost 2 bases to trimming and J lost 7 bases, with 17 bases between them. Here the CDR3 reads CASSPASEGPSGYTF. CDR3 DNA sequence: TGTGCCAGCTCACCAGCTTCGGAGGGGCCCAGTGGCTACACCTTC.

The chain couples TRBV4-2 to TRBJ2-1, with D maybe TRBD2 (5 bases). Germline V lookup: CDR1 LGHNA, CDR2 YNFKEQ. Trimming removed 4 bases at V and 4 bases at J, with 14 bases between. The CDR3 consists of 15 residues. The DNA of the CDR3 is TGTGCCAGCAGCCCGGGGAGCAGGACGTACAATGAGCAGTTCTTC. It encodes CASSPGSRTYNEQFF.

The chain uses TRBV5-6 and TRBJ2-7; D possibly corresponds to TRBD1 (6 bases). Trimming removed 5 bases from V and 5 bases from J, with 14 bases in between. There are 13 residues in the CDR3. Germline V lookup: CDR1 SGHDT, CDR2 YYEEEE. The CDR3 here is CASRATGYHEQYF. DNA of the CDR3: TGTGCCAGCAGGGCTACAGGGTATCACGAGCAGTACTTC.

The chain joins TRBV4-1 to TRBJ1-6, with 8 nucleotides matching TRBD1. V dropped 5 bases and J dropped 10; count of bases not matched to a gene: 7. This CDR3 has 14 residues. From germline, CDR1 is MGHRA and CDR2 YSYEKL. CDR3 coding DNA: TGCGCCAGCAGCGGACAGGGAGGCGGGTCACCCCTCCACTTT. Protein sequence: CASSGQGGGSPLHF.

The CDR3: CASGLAANTGELFF. The DNA for the CDR3 is TGTGCCAGCGGACTAGCGGCGAACACCGGGGAGCTGTTTTTT. The chain is built from TRBV7-2 and TRBJ2-2; 10 bases align to TRBD2. This CDR3 is built from 14 residues. V lost 8 bases to trimming and J lost 0 bases; unmatched junction nucleotides: 0. From germline, CDR1 is SGHTA and CDR2 FQGNSA.

The rearrangement joins TRBV13 to TRBJ1-2; D ambiguous. Germline CDR1 and CDR2: PRHDT and FYEKMQ (reference sequence). The CDR3 runs to 14 residues. Trimming removed 4 bases from V and 3 bases from J, with 12 bases in between. CDR3 in amino acids: CASSSRGVDYGYTF. The CDR3 DNA is TGTGCCAGCAGCTCCCGCGGGGTTGACTATGGCTACACCTTC.

V is TRBV5-1 and J is TRBJ2-5; 7 nucleotides line up with TRBD1. The assigned J gene may be wrong: the sequence end matches TRBJ2-7 better. The CDR3 runs 15 residues. Looked up from germline, CDR1 is SGHRS and CDR2 is YFSETQ. The CDR3 sequence is CASSSGTTGLDEQYF. In DNA form, the CDR3 reads TGCGCCAGCAGCTCAGGAACGACAGGGCTGGACGAGCAGTACTTC.

The chain couples TRBV7-8 to TRBJ2-2, with D maybe TRBD1 (6 bases). This CDR3 has 15 residues. CDR1 and CDR2 from the germline V gene are SGHVS and FQNEAQ. V lost 5 bases to trimming and J lost 2 bases, with 12 bases between them. CDR3 in DNA: TGTGCCAGCAGCCCCGGGACACCAAACACCGGGGAGCTGTTTTTT. This translates into CASSPGTPNTGELFF. Full variable domain (remainder filled in from reference TRBV7-8 and TRBJ2-2): GAGVSQSPRYKVAKRGQDVALRCDPISGHVSLFWYQQALGQGPEFLTYFQNEAQLDKSGLPSDRFFAERPEGSVSTLKIQRTQQEDSAVYLCASSPGTPNTGELFFGEGSRLTVL.

This clone is a singleton in its sample. CDR3 in DNA: TGTGCCAGCAGTGGCGGGGAGGATCACGAGCAGTACTTC. It is translated as CASSGGEDHEQYF. The chain uses TRBV13 and TRBJ2-7, with D possibly matching TRBD2 (6 bases). Germline CDR1 PRHDT, CDR2 FYEKMQ (reference sequence). Trimming removed 6 bases from V and 5 bases from J, with 14 bases in between. The CDR3 is 13 residues long.

The chain links TRBV11-2 to TRBJ2-7; D may be TRBD2 (6 bases). Germline V CDR1 and CDR2: SGHAT, FQNNGV. The CDR3 loop spans 16 amino acids. V gave up 1 base and J gave up 5 bases, with 18 bases separating them. DNA for the CDR3: TGTGCCAGCAGCTTAGGGCGGGGCGGTAGGGTCGACGAGCAGTACTTC. This gives the protein CASSLGRGGRVDEQYF.

The J gene is TRBJ2-5, the V gene TRBV10-3; 12 bases map to TRBD2. CDR3 length equals 20 residues. V lost 6 bases and J lost 1; bases outside the gene matches: 18. Germline-derived CDR1 and CDR2 are ENHRY and SYGVKD. CDR3 protein: CAISPGTSGYKIESQETQYF. In nucleotides, the CDR3 is TGTGCCATCAGCCCTGGGACTAGCGGGTATAAAATTGAGTCCCAAGAGACCCAGTACTTC.

CDR3 region: CASRADSSVYGYTF. As DNA, the CDR3 is TGTGCCAGTAGGGCGGACTCAAGCGTCTATGGCTACACCTTC. The chain carries TRBV19 and TRBJ1-2; unclear D gene. Trimming removed 6 bases at V and 4 bases at J, with 15 bases between. CDR3 length: 14 amino acids. Germline V CDR1 and CDR2: LNHDA, SQIVND (reference sequence).

This chain's CDR3 is CASSYRDGELFF. The CDR3 DNA sequence: TGTGCCAGCAGCTACAGGGACGGGGAGCTGTTTTTT. The chain joins TRBV11-2 to TRBJ2-2; a possible D gene is TRBD1 (6 bases). Germline V CDR1 and CDR2: SGHAT, FQNNGV. Trimming removed 4 bases at V and 7 bases at J, with 7 bases between. The CDR3 sequence is 12 residues long.

The J gene is TRBJ2-5, the V gene TRBV5-6, with D tentatively TRBD2 (6 bases). The germline V and J ends were trimmed by 2 bases and 6 bases, with 23 bases remaining between them. This CDR3 is 17 amino acids long. Germline CDR1 reads SGHDT; CDR2 reads YYEEEE. This chain's CDR3 is CASSLMGGPSGMKTQYF. The CDR3, as DNA: TGTGCCAGCAGCTTAATGGGGGGACCTTCTGGGATGAAGACCCAGTACTTC.

The J gene is TRBJ1-2, the V gene TRBV27; TRBD1 might be the D (5 bases). From germline, CDR1 is MNHEY and CDR2 SMNVEV (reference sequence). The CDR3 totals 18 residues. Trimming took off 5 bases at V and 4 bases at J, with 26 bases between the two ends. The CDR3 bases are TGTGCCAGCAGTCCCCTGCCCTGGACACCACGAGCCATCTATGGCTACACCTTC. This codes for CASSPLPWTPRAIYGYTF.

The DNA for the CDR3 is TGTGCCAGCAGCTCGGGACTAGCGGTCACGAACACCGGGGAGCTGTTTTTT. Protein product: CASSSGLAVTNTGELFF. V gene TRBV7-2 combines with J gene TRBJ2-2, with TRBD2 matching over 11 bases. The CDR3 loop spans 17 amino acids. CDR1 is SGHTA and CDR2 is FQGNSA in the germline V gene. Germline trimming cut 4 bases from V and 0 bases from J; bases unmatched to any gene: 4.

The V and J genes are TRBV21-1 and TRBJ1-2; the table assigns TRBD1, which was not confirmed against the DNA. TRBV21-1 is an annotated pseudogene. The CDR3 loop spans 19 amino acids. The CDR3 coding sequence is TGTGCCAGCAGCAACCCAAATTATCTCCCGGGACAGTTTAACTATGGCTACACCTTC. It codes for CASSNPNYLPGQFNYGYTF.

CDR3 loop: CASSVVPEGTQYF. CDR3 bases: TGTGCCAGCAGCGTAGTCCCGGAGGGGACCCAGTACTTC. The chain employs TRBV9 and TRBJ2-5, with D perhaps matching TRBD2 (6 bases). The CDR3 has 13 amino acids. V lost 0 bases and J lost 7, with 10 bases in between. Germline-derived CDR1 and CDR2 are SGDLS and YYNGEE.

In DNA, the CDR3 is TGTGCCAGCAGTCCGGGACTAACCTACGAGCAGTACTTC. Translation: CASSPGLTYEQYF. V gene TRBV5-6 combines with J gene TRBJ2-7, with 7 bases identical to TRBD2. CDR1 is SGHDT and CDR2 is YYEEEE in the germline V gene. The length of the CDR3 is 13 residues. Unmatched junction bases numbered 4, after V lost 5 bases and J lost 2 bases.

The chain couples TRBV19 to TRBJ1-5; 11 bases are a match to TRBD1. The CDR3 extends over 17 amino acids. The germline V gene encodes CDR1 LNHDA and CDR2 SQIVND (reference sequence). The J segment lost 1 base and the V segment lost 7 bases, leaving 9 bases of the junction unmatched. CDR3 residues: CASIRTGGSRSNQPQHF. The CDR3 DNA follows: TGTGCCAGTATTAGGACAGGGGGCTCTAGGAGCAATCAGCCCCAGCATTTT.

This clone was detected only once. The chain employs TRBV2 and TRBJ2-1, with a possible D match to TRBD2 (6 bases). This CDR3 is 14 amino acids long. V shed 6 bases and J shed 7 bases, with 16 bases lying between them. CDR1 and CDR2 (germline): SNHLY, FYNNEI. CDR3: CASSQRLVENEQFF. Written as DNA, the CDR3 is TGTGCCAGCAGCCAAAGACTAGTGGAGAATGAGCAGTTCTTC.

This chain links TRBV19 with TRBJ2-1; a possible D gene is TRBD1 (6 bases). CDR3 length equals 14 residues. CDR1 and CDR2 from the germline V gene are LNHDA and SQIVND (reference sequence). V lost 6 bases, J lost 7 bases, and 16 bases lay in between. The CDR3 coding sequence is TGTGCCAGTAGCATGGACAGAACGGTAAATGAGCAGTTCTTC. Translated, it gives CASSMDRTVNEQFF.

The chain recombines TRBV7-2 with TRBJ2-1; 7 nucleotides line up with TRBD2. Looked up from germline, CDR1 is SGHTA and CDR2 is FQGNSA. V trimming: 6 bases; J trimming: 1 base; junction bases outside the gene matches: 12. The length of the CDR3 is 17 residues. Here the CDR3 reads CASSRGPSGPSYNEQFF. CDR3 DNA sequence: TGTGCCAGCAGTCGCGGGCCTAGCGGACCTTCCTACAATGAGCAGTTCTTC. Complete variable domain (other parts from reference TRBV7-2 and TRBJ2-1): GAGVSQSPSNKVTEKGKDVELRCDPISGHTALYWYRQSLGQGLEFLIYFQGNSAPDKSGLPSDRFSAERTGGSVSTLTIQRTQQEDSAVYLCASSRGPSGPSYNEQFFGPGTRLTVL.

Note on this clone: In the same sample, other DNA sequences code for this CDR3. This chain links TRBV2 with TRBJ2-3, with a tentative D call TRBD2 (6 bases). The CDR3 is 13 residues long. Between the trimmed V and J ends, which lost 10 bases and 2 bases, there was a span of 13 bases. Looked up from germline, CDR1 is SNHLY and CDR2 is FYNNEI. CDR3 bases: TGTGCCACCCTGGGCGGGACCACAGATACGCAGTATTTT. This gives the protein CATLGGTTDTQYF.

The gene calls are TRBV11-2 and TRBJ1-2; D gene uncertain. Germline-derived CDR1 and CDR2 are SGHAT and FQNNGV. The CDR3 loop spans 15 amino acids. The V end lost 4 bases, the J end lost 2 bases, and 14 bases lay between the germline ends. DNA of the CDR3: TGTGCCAGCAGCTCCATCAACGGAGTGAACTATGGCTACACCTTC. Its protein product is CASSSINGVNYGYTF.

This clone has only a few counts. This rearrangement joins TRBV5-1 to TRBJ1-1; D perhaps matches TRBD1 (6 bases). The CDR3 spans 12 residues. CDR1 and CDR2 (germline): SGHRS, YFSETQ. Between the trimmed V and J ends, which lost 7 bases and 4 bases, there was a span of 11 bases. In DNA form, the CDR3 reads TGCGCCAGCGGATACAGGGCCACTGAAGCTTTCTTT. Its translation is CASGYRATEAFF.

This rearrangement joins TRBV28 to TRBJ1-4, with 8 bases identical to TRBD1. The V and J ends lost 7 bases and 6 bases, in that order; junction bases with no gene match: 13. Germline V gene data show CDR1 as MDHEN and CDR2 as SYDVKM. This CDR3 region has 16 residues. CDR3 coding DNA: TGTGCCAGCACCCCAAGCCAGGGGGCGGGAGATGAAAAACTGTTTTTT. Translation gives CASTPSQGAGDEKLFF.

The J gene is TRBJ1-2, the V gene TRBV7-2; 9 positions match TRBD1. The germline CDR1 and CDR2 sequences are SGHTA and FQGNSA. The CDR3 is 15 residues long. The trim removed 4 bases at V and 2 bases at J, leaving 5 bases unmatched. The CDR3 here is CASSYPGTGNYGYTF. CDR3 sequence (DNA): TGTGCCAGCAGCTACCCCGGGACAGGGAACTATGGCTACACCTTC.

V and J are TRBV13 and TRBJ2-3; D is perhaps TRBD2 (6 bases). The CDR3 length is 13 residues. The V gene lost 3 bases and the J gene lost 5 bases, with 9 bases spanning the gap. Germline assignment: CDR1 PRHDT and CDR2 FYEKMQ (reference sequence). The CDR3 sequence: CASSLEGRDTQYF. The CDR3 DNA reads as TGTGCCAGCAGCTTGGAGGGGAGAGATACGCAGTATTTT.